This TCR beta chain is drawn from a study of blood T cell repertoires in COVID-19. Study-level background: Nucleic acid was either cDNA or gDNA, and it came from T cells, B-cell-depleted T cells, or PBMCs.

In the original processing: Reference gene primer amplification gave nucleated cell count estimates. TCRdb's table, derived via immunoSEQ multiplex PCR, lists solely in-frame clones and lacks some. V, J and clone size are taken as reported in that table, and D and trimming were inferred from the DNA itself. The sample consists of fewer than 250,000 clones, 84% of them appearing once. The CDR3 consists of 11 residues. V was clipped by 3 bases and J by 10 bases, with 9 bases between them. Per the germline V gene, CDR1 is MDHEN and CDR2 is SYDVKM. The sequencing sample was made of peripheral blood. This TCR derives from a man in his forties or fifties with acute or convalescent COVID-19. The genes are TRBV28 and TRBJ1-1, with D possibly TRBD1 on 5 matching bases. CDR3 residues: CASSLGLTAFF. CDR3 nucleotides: TGTGCCAGCAGTTTGGGACTTACAGCTTTCTTT.